This entry lists 14 T cell receptor beta chains sequenced from one sample in a study of radiation and T cells in renal cell carcinoma. TCRdb's table, derived via immunoSEQ multiplex PCR, lists solely in-frame clones and lacks some. The sample consists of about 120,000 clones, about four fifths of them appearing once. Time point noted: blood 2 weeks post-SBRT. Treatment of the sample: 15 Gy SBRT to primary tumor, nephrectomy 4 weeks later. The source was blood, collected from a patient whose treatment included radiotherapy and nephrectomy. Receptors were obtained from a man aged 50-59 years with renal cell carcinoma.

The V gene is TRBV5-1, the J gene TRBJ2-1; 10 nucleotides align to TRBD1. The germline gives CDR1 SGHRS, CDR2 YFSETQ. J was trimmed by 10 bases and V by 4 bases; bases with no gene match: 14. The CDR3 contains 16 residues. As DNA, the CDR3 is TGCGCCAGCAGCCGGAGTGGACAGGGGGGACTAAAAGAGCAGTTCTTC. As protein: CASSRSGQGGLKEQFF.

This clone was counted a few times. The chain is built from TRBV7-9 and TRBJ1-1; D remains unclear. CDR1 SEHNR and CDR2 FQNEAQ come from the germline V gene (reference sequence). This CDR3 has 13 residues. The germline V and J ends were trimmed by 3 bases and 4 bases, with 9 bases remaining between them. The CDR3 sequence: CASSLTTLTEAFF. The DNA of the CDR3 is TGTGCCAGCAGCTTGACTACTCTCACTGAAGCTTTCTTT.

This clone was observed a few times. The chain is built from TRBV12-5 and TRBJ2-1; D unclear. CDR3 length: 15 amino acids. V was shortened by 3 bases and J by 0 bases, with 9 bases between the two germline ends. Per the germline V gene, CDR1 is LGHNT and CDR2 is FRNRAP. The CDR3 nucleotides read TGTGCTAGTGGTTTAGACCGTAGCTCCTACAATGAGCAGTTCTTC. It is translated as CASGLDRSSYNEQFF.

The chain combines TRBV4-1 with TRBJ1-2; TRBD1 might be the D (6 bases). Trimming pared 1 base from V and 4 bases from J, leaving 19 bases between. The CDR3 is 17 amino acids. CDR1 is MGHRA, CDR2 YSYEKL, per germline. The CDR3 here is CASSQVGMTGRLYGYTF. The CDR3 nucleotides read TGCGCCAGCAGCCAAGTAGGCATGACAGGCAGACTCTATGGCTACACCTTC.

The chain recombines TRBV7-9 with TRBJ2-2, with D tentatively TRBD2 (6 bases). Trimming took off 5 bases at V and 5 bases at J, with 18 bases between the two ends. CDR3 length: 16 residues. Looked up from germline, CDR1 is SEHNR and CDR2 is FQNEAQ (reference sequence). The CDR3 DNA sequence: TGTGCCAGCAGCCATAATCCACGGGAGAGGACCGGGGAGCTGTTTTTT. As protein: CASSHNPRERTGELFF.

The chain carries TRBV9 and TRBJ2-7; 11 positions agree with TRBD1. CDR1 is SGDLS and CDR2 is YYNGEE in the germline V gene. Germline trimming cut 3 bases from V and 1 base from J; bases unmatched to any gene: 3. This CDR3 comprises 15 residues. The CDR3 is CASSGGQGVSYEQYF. The CDR3 nucleotides read TGTGCCAGCAGCGGGGGACAGGGGGTTTCCTACGAGCAGTACTTC.

This chain joins TRBV6-1 and TRBJ1-1, with a tentative D call TRBD1 (5 bases). The CDR3 length is 13 residues. Germline CDR1 and CDR2: MNHNS and SASEGT. V lost 6 bases and J lost 6, with 14 bases in between. Here the CDR3 DNA reads TGTGCCAGCAGCCTCCTAGGGGTGGCTGAAGCTTTCTTT. Amino acids: CASSLLGVAEAFF.

The chain couples TRBV5-1 to TRBJ1-6; 9 bases agree with TRBD1. This CDR3 is 20 amino acids long. Looked up from germline, CDR1 is SGHRS and CDR2 is YFSETQ. Trimming at V came to 3 bases and at J to 0 bases, leaving 13 bases not matched to a gene. Here the CDR3 reads CASSSRPGQGQSSYNSPLHF. CDR3 bases: TGCGCCAGCAGCTCGAGGCCGGGACAGGGACAGAGCTCCTATAATTCACCCCTCCACTTT.

The table lists this clone with a few counts. The rearrangement joins TRBV5-4 to TRBJ1-1; possible D gene TRBD1, 5 bases. V dropped 1 base and J dropped 5 bases, with 15 bases sitting between them. CDR3 size: 15 residues. From germline, CDR1 is SGHNT and CDR2 YYREEE (reference sequence). The CDR3 protein is CASSLLSQRGTEAFF. The CDR3 DNA reads as TGTGCCAGCAGCTTGTTATCCCAGCGGGGGACTGAAGCTTTCTTT.

This clone was picked up one time. The chain combines TRBV5-1 with TRBJ2-5; D may be TRBD1 or TRBD2 (6 bases each). CDR3 size: 15 residues. CDR1 is SGHRS, CDR2 YFSETQ, per germline. Deletions cut 4 bases from V and 5 bases from J, with 18 bases between. The CDR3 loop reads CASSPGRGGRETQYF. CDR3 in DNA: TGCGCCAGCAGCCCAGGACGTGGGGGGCGGGAGACCCAGTACTTC.

The chain links TRBV21-1 to TRBJ2-2; TRBD1 is the table's D call and was not checked against the DNA. TRBV21-1 is annotated as a pseudogene. The CDR3 runs to 18 residues. The CDR3: CASSKVKATGENTGELFF. CDR3 sequence (DNA): TGTGCCAGCAGCAAAGTTAAAGCCACAGGCGAGAACACCGGGGAGCTGTTTTTT.

This chain connects TRBV15 to TRBJ1-4, with 9 bases lining up with TRBD1. There are 14 residues in the CDR3. V was clipped by 6 bases and J by 7 bases; unmatched bases: 6. Germline V gives CDR1 LNHNV, CDR2 YYDKDF (reference sequence). The CDR3 loop is CATRGQGRGEKLFF. CDR3 nucleotide sequence: TGTGCCACCAGAGGACAGGGGAGAGGTGAAAAACTGTTTTTT. Full variable domain (remainder filled in from reference TRBV15 and TRBJ1-4): DAMVIQNPRYQVTQFGKPVTLSCSQTLNHNVMYWYQQKSSQAPKLLFHYYDKDFNNEADTPDNFQSRRPNTSFCFLDIRSPGLGDTAMYLCATRGQGRGEKLFFGSGTQLSVL.

In nucleotides, the CDR3 is TGTGCCAGCAGCCGCGAGAGGGCTAGCGGGAGTGATGAGCAGTTCTTC. It yields the protein CASSRERASGSDEQFF. The chain couples TRBV6-4 to TRBJ2-1; 10 nucleotides line up with TRBD2. Germline trimming cut 6 bases from V and 8 bases from J; bases unmatched to any gene: 13. Germline V gives CDR1 MRHNA, CDR2 SNTAGT. CDR3 size: 16 residues.

V gene TRBV29-1 combines with J gene TRBJ1-3; D gene ambiguous. V lost 6 bases and J lost 0, with 15 bases in between. CDR1 and CDR2 from the germline V gene are SQVTM and ANQGSEA. The length of the CDR3 is 15 residues. CDR3 protein: CSVVSPESSGNTIYF. The CDR3, as DNA: TGCAGCGTGGTGTCTCCGGAAAGCTCTGGAAACACCATATATTTT.